This passage covers 14 T cell receptor beta chains from one sample sequenced in a study of graft-versus-host responses after intestinal transplantation. Assay used: immunoSEQ multiplex PCR; TCRdb lists only in-frame clones, some missing. The sample lists roughly 90,000 clones, about nine tenths occurring once. Their antigens are not known. Sequences were derived from unstimulated CD4+ T cells sorted from spleen or lymph node cells, sampled before transplant. Receptor source: a human donor who was the organ donor for an intestinal transplant.

The chain links TRBV7-2 to TRBJ2-7; 15 nucleotides line up with TRBD2. This CDR3 comprises 15 residues. V gave up 1 base and J gave up 7 bases; unmatched junction bases: 2. The germline CDR1 and CDR2 sequences are SGHTA and FQGNSA. This chain's CDR3 is CASSLDGLAGGEQYF. The CDR3 nucleotides read TGTGCCAGCAGCTTAGATGGACTAGCGGGAGGGGAGCAGTACTTC. The entire variable domain, with the rest obtained from reference TRBV7-2 and TRBJ2-7, is as follows: GAGVSQSPSNKVTEKGKDVELRCDPISGHTALYWYRQSLGQGLEFLIYFQGNSAPDKSGLPSDRFSAERTGGSVSTLTIQRTQQEDSAVYLCASSLDGLAGGEQYFGPGTRLTVT.

This chain connects TRBV5-4 to TRBJ2-2, with a tentative D call TRBD1 (6 bases). This CDR3 has 16 amino acids. The V gene lost 3 bases and the J gene lost 0 bases, with 12 bases spanning the gap. Germline V lookup: CDR1 SGHNT, CDR2 YYREEE (reference sequence). For the CDR3, the DNA is TGTGCCAGCAGCTCCCGGACAGACGCGAACACCGGGGAGCTGTTTTTT. Its protein is CASSSRTDANTGELFF.

The chain recombines TRBV13 with TRBJ1-1; D unclear. Trimming removed 1 base from V and 4 bases from J, with 7 bases in between. This CDR3 contains 13 residues. Per germline, CDR1 PRHDT and CDR2 FYEKMQ (reference sequence). The CDR3 sequence is CASSLEPRTEAFF. DNA of the CDR3: TGTGCCAGCAGCTTAGAGCCCCGCACTGAAGCTTTCTTT.

CDR3 in amino acids: CASSGWASGRADEQYF. CDR3 sequence (DNA): TGTGCCAGCAGCGGATGGGCTAGCGGGAGGGCCGACGAGCAGTACTTC. The chain links TRBV9 to TRBJ2-7, with TRBD2 matching 12 bases. J lost 5 bases, V lost 3 bases, and 9 bases had no gene match. Germline-derived CDR1 and CDR2 are SGDLS and YYNGEE. The CDR3 sequence is 16 residues long.

The rearrangement links TRBV7-8 to TRBJ1-2; weak D call: TRBD1 (5 bases). CDR1 and CDR2 from the germline V gene are SGHVS and FQNEAQ. This CDR3 spans 14 amino acids. V shed 5 bases and J shed 7 bases, with 17 bases lying between them. In nucleotides, the CDR3 is TGTGCCAGCAGCCACGTCTGGAGGGGCGGTGGCTACACCTTC. Translated: CASSHVWRGGGYTF.

CDR3 nucleotides: TGTGCCAGCAGTTCCCTAGGTTTTCTCTACAATGAGCAGTTCTTC. Encoded protein: CASSSLGFLYNEQFF. The chain recombines TRBV28 with TRBJ2-1, with unresolved D. The CDR3 runs to 15 residues. Germline assignment: CDR1 MDHEN and CDR2 SYDVKM. Trimming pared 4 bases from V and 3 bases from J, leaving 13 bases between.

V gene TRBV6-5 combines with J gene TRBJ2-7, with D possibly being TRBD1 (6 bases). This CDR3 has 13 amino acids. V dropped 6 bases and J dropped 4 bases, with 13 bases sitting between them. Germline V gene sequence: CDR1 MNHEY, CDR2 SVGAGI. The CDR3 protein is CASRATGSYEQYF. As DNA, the CDR3 is TGTGCCAGCAGGGCTACAGGGAGTTACGAGCAGTACTTC.

J is TRBJ1-1 and V is TRBV6-6; D call uncertain. Germline V lookup: CDR1 MNHNY, CDR2 SVGAGI (reference sequence). Between the trimmed V and J ends, which lost 2 bases and 0 bases, there was a span of 10 bases. This CDR3 has 15 residues. The CDR3 DNA follows: TGTGCCAGCAGTTACACGTATACTATGAACACTGAAGCTTTCTTT. It encodes CASSYTYTMNTEAFF.

The rearrangement joins TRBV19 to TRBJ2-3, with 8 bases aligning to TRBD2. CDR1 LNHDA and CDR2 SQIVND come from the germline V gene (reference sequence). After removal of 4 bases from V and 8 bases from J, the junction contained 17 bases not matched to a gene. The CDR3 spans 17 residues. The chain's CDR3 is CASSRAVAGGPAGTQYF. CDR3 bases: TGTGCCAGTAGTAGAGCGGTGGCGGGAGGCCCCGCGGGTACGCAGTATTTT.

Note on this clone: Germline and junction disagree at one end, which may indicate a read error. V is TRBV7-7 and J is TRBJ2-5; D perhaps matches TRBD2 (6 bases). The CDR3 extends over 15 amino acids. The germline CDR1 and CDR2 sequences are SSHAT and FNYEAQ (reference sequence). The CDR3 loop reads CASSRGTARIETQYF. DNA of the CDR3: TGTGCTAGCAGCCGAGGGACTGCGCGGATCGAGACCCAGTACTTC.

The V call is TRBV6-5, the J call TRBJ2-7; 10 bases are a match to TRBD1. Germline assignment: CDR1 MNHEY and CDR2 SVGAGI. The CDR3 is 14 residues long. V was pared by 5 bases and J by 6 bases, with 7 bases of the junction left unmatched. The CDR3 spells CASSELGTGVEQYF. In DNA, the CDR3 is TGTGCCAGCAGTGAACTAGGGACAGGGGTCGAGCAGTACTTC.

The rearrangement uses TRBV7-9 and TRBJ2-7; 8 nucleotides align to TRBD1. The J segment lost 1 base and the V segment lost 1 base, leaving 9 bases of the junction unmatched. The CDR3 length is 17 residues. Germline lookup yields CDR1 SEHNR and CDR2 FQNEAQ (reference sequence). DNA for the CDR3: TGTGCCAGCAGCTTAGGGGGGACAGGTGCGAAATCCTACGAGCAGTACTTC. This codes for CASSLGGTGAKSYEQYF.

The genes are TRBV11-2 and TRBJ2-3; D is ambiguous. Trimming pared 2 bases from V and 2 bases from J, leaving 5 bases between. Germline assignment: CDR1 SGHAT and CDR2 FQNNGV. This CDR3 comprises 13 residues. The CDR3 DNA sequence: TGTGCCAGCAGCTTACGCTACACAGATACGCAGTATTTT. Protein product: CASSLRYTDTQYF.

The chain combines TRBV6-1 with TRBJ2-5; 11 bases are a match to TRBD2. The CDR3 loop spans 14 amino acids. Germline loops: CDR1 MNHNS, CDR2 SASEGT. V dropped 7 bases and J dropped 5; count of bases not matched to a gene: 6. Written as DNA, the CDR3 is TGTGCCAGCACCCTAGCGGGGGGATGGGAGACCCAGTACTTC. Its translation: CASTLAGGWETQYF.